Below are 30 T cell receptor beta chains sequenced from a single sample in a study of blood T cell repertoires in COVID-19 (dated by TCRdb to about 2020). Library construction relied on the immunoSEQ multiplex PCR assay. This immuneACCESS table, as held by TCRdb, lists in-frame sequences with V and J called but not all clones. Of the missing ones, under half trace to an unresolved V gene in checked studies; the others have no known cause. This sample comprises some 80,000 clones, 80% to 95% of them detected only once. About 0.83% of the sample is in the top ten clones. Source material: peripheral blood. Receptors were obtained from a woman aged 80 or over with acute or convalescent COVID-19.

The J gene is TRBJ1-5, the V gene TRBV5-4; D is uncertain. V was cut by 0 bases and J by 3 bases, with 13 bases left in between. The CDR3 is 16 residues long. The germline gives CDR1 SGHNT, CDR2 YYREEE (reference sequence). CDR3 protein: CASSLDGGSNNQPQHF. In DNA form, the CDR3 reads TGTGCCAGCAGCTTGGATGGAGGCAGTAACAATCAGCCCCAGCATTTT.

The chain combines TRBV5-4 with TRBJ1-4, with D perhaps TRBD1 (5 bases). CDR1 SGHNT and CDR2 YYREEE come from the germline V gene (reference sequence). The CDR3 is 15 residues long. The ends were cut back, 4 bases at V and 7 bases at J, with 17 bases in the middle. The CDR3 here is CASSPNRGYGEKLFF. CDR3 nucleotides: TGTGCCAGCAGCCCCAATCGGGGGTACGGTGAAAAACTGTTTTTT.

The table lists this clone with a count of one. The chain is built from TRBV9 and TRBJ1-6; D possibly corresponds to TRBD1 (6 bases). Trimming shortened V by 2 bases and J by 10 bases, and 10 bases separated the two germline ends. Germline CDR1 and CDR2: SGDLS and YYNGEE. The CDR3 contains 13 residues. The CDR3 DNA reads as TGTGCCAGCAGCGTTGGACAGCAATCACCCCTCCACTTT. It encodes CASSVGQQSPLHF.

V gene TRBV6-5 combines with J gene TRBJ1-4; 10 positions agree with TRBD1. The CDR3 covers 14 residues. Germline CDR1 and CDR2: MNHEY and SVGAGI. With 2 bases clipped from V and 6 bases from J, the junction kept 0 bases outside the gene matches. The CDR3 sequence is CASSYGTGDEKLFF. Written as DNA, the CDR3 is TGTGCCAGCAGTTACGGGACAGGGGATGAAAAACTGTTTTTT.

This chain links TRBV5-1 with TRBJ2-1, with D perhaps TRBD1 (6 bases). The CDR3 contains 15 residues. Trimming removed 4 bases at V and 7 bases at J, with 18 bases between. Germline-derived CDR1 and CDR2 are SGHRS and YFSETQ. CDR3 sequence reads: CASSPLQGRGNEQFF. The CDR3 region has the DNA TGCGCCAGCAGCCCCTTGCAGGGGCGCGGGAATGAGCAGTTCTTC.

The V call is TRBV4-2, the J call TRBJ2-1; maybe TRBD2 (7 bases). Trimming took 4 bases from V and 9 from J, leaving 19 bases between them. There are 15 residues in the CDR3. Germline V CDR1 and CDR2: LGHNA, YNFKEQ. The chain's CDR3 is CASSLDRGASGEQFF. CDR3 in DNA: TGTGCCAGCAGCCTAGACCGGGGGGCCAGCGGTGAGCAGTTCTTC.

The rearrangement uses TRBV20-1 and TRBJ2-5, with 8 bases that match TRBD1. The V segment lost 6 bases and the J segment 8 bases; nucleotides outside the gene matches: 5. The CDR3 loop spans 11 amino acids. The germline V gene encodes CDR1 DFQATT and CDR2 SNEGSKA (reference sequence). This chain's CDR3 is CSARQGPTQYF. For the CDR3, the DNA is TGCAGTGCAAGACAGGGGCCAACCCAGTACTTC.

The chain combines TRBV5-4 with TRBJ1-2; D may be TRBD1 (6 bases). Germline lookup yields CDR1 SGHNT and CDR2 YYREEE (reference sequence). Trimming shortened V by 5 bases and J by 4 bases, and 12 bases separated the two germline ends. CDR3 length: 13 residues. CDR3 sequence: CASSVDRPYGYTF. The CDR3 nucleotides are TGTGCCAGCAGTGTCGACAGGCCCTATGGCTACACCTTC.

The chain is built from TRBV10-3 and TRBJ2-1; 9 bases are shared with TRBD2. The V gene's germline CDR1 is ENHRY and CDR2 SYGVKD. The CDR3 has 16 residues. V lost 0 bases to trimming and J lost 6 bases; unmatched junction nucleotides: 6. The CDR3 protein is CAISESWGLAPNEQFF. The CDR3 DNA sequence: TGTGCCATCAGTGAGTCGTGGGGACTAGCACCCAATGAGCAGTTCTTC.

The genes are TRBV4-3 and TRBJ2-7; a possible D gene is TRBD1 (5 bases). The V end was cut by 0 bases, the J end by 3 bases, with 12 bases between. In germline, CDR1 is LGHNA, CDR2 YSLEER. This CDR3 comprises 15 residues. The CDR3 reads CASSQDRQGVYEQYF. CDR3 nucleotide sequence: TGCGCCAGCAGCCAAGATCGGCAGGGCGTCTACGAGCAGTACTTC.

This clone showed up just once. The CDR3 is CASSPLEALSLYNEQFF. The CDR3 nucleotides read TGTGCCAGCAGCCCCCTGGAGGCACTTTCTCTCTACAATGAGCAGTTCTTC. V and J are TRBV2 and TRBJ2-1; D is possibly TRBD2 (5 bases). There are 17 residues in the CDR3. Germline-derived CDR1 and CDR2 are SNHLY and FYNNEI. The V and J ends lost 6 bases and 3 bases respectively, with 21 bases between them.

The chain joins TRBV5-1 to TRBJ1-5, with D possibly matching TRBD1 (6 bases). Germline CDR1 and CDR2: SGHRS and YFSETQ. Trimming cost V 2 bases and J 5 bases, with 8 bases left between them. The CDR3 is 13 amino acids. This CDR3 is CASSLGGDQPQHF. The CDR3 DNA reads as TGCGCCAGCAGCTTAGGGGGGGATCAGCCCCAGCATTTT.

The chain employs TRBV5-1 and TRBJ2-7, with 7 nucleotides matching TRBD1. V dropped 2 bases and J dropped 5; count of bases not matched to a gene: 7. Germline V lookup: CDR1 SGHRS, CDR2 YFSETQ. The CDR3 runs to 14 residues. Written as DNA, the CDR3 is TGCGCCAGCAGCTTTAGGACAGACAGGGACGAGCAGTACTTC. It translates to CASSFRTDRDEQYF.

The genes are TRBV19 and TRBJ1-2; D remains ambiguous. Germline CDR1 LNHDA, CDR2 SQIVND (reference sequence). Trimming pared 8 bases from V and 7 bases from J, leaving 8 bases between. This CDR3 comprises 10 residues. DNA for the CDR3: TGTGCCAGTTCGCGGGGTGGCTACACCTTC. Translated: CASSRGGYTF.

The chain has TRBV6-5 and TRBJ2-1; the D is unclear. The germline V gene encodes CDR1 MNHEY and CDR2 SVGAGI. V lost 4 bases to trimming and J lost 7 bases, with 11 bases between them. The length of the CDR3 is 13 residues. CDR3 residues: CASSFPPRNEQFF. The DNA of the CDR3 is TGTGCCAGCAGTTTCCCGCCTCGGAATGAGCAGTTCTTC.

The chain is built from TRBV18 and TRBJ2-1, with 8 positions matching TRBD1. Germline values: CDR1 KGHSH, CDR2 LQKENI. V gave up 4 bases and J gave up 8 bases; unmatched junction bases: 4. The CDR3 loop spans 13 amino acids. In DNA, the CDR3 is TGTGCCAGCTCACTGGACAGGGCTGATGAGCAGTTCTTC. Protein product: CASSLDRADEQFF.

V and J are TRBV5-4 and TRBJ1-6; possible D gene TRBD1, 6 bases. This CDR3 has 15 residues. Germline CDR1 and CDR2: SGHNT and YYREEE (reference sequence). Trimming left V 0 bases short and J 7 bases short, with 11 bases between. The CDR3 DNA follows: TGTGCCAGCAGCTTGGACTCAGGGGTGAATTCACCCCTCCACTTT. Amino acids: CASSLDSGVNSPLHF.

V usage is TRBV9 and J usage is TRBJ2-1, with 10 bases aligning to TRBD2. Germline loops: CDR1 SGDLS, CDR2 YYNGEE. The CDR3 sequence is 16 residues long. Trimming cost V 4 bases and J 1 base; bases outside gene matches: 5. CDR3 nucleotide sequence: TGTGCCAGCAGCCTAGCGGGAGATGGGTCCTACAATGAGCAGTTCTTC. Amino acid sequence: CASSLAGDGSYNEQFF.

The CDR3 DNA is TGTGCCAGCAGCTTACTGGGGCCAGATACGCAGTATTTT. Protein product: CASSLLGPDTQYF. The rearrangement joins TRBV7-2 to TRBJ2-3, with TRBD1 as a possible D gene (5 bases). The CDR3 has 13 residues. Germline CDR1 SGHTA, CDR2 FQGNSA. The ends were cut back, 2 bases at V and 4 bases at J, with 7 bases in the middle. The full variable domain, rest sourced from reference TRBV7-2 and TRBJ2-3, is GAGVSQSPSNKVTEKGKDVELRCDPISGHTALYWYRQSLGQGLEFLIYFQGNSAPDKSGLPSDRFSAERTGGSVSTLTIQRTQQEDSAVYLCASSLLGPDTQYFGPGTRLTVL.

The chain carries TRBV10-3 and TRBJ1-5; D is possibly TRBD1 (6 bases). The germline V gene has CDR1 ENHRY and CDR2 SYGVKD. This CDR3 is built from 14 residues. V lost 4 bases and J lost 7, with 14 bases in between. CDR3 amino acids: CAISGDTLGQPQHF. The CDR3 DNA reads TGTGCCATCAGTGGGGACACCCTCGGGCAGCCCCAGCATTTT.

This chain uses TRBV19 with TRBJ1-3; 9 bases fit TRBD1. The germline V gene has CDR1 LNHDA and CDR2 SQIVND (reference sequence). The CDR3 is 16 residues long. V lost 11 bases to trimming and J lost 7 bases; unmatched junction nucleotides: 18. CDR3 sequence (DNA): TGTGCCGCGTCCCGCCCGGGACAGGGCGCACGGAACACCATATATTTT. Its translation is CAASRPGQGARNTIYF.

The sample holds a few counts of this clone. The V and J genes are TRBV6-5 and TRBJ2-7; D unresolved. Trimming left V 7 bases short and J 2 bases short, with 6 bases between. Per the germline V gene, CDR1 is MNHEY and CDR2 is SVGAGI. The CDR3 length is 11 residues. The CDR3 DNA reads TGTGCCAGCACCCGTACCTACGAGCAGTACTTC. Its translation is CASTRTYEQYF.

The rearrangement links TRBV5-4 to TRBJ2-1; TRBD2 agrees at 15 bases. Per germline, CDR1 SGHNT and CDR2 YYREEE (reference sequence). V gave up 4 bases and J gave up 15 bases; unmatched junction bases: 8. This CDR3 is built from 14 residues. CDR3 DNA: TGTGCCAGCAGCACGGGACTAGCGGGGGGCCCTCGGTTCTTC. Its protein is CASSTGLAGGPRFF.

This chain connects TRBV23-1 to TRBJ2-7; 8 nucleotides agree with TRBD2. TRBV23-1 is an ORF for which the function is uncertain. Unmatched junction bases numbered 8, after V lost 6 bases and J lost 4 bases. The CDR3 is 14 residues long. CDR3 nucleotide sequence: TGCGCCAGCAGCAGCCGGGAGGGGAGGTACGAGCAGTACTTC. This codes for CASSSREGRYEQYF.

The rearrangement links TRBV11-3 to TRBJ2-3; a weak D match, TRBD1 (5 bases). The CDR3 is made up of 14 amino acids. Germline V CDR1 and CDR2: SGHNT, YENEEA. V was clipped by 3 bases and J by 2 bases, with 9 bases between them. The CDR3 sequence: CASSLDMYTDTQYF. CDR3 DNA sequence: TGTGCCAGCAGCTTGGACATGTACACAGATACGCAGTATTTT.

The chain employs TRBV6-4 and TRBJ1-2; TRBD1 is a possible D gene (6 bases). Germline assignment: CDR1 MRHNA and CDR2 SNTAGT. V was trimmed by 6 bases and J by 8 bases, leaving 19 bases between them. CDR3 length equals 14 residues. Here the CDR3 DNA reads TGTGCCAGCAGGGGAAATGGGGGCCGGAGGGGCTACACCTTC. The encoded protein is CASRGNGGRRGYTF.

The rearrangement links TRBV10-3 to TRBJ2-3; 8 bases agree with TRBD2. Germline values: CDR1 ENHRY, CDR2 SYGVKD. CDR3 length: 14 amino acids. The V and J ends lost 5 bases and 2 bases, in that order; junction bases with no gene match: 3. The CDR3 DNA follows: TGTGCCATCAGTAGGACTAGCTCCACAGATACGCAGTATTTT. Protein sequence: CAISRTSSTDTQYF.

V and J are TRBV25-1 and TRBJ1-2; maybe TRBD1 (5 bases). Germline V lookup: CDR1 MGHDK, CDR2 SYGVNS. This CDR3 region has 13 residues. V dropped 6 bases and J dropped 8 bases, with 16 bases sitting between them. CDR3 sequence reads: CASRTGVIEGYTF. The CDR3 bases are TGTGCCAGCAGAACGGGGGTGATAGAAGGCTACACCTTC.

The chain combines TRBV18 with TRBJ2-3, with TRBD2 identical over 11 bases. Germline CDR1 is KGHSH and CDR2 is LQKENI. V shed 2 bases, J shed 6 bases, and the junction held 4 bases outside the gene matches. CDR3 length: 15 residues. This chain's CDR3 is CASSPSLAGVDTQYF. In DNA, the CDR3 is TGTGCCAGCTCACCATCACTAGCGGGAGTTGATACGCAGTATTTT.

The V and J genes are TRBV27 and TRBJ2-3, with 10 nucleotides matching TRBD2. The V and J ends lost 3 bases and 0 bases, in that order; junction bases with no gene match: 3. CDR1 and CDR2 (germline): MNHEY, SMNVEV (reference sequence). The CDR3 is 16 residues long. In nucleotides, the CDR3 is TGTGCCAGCAGTTTCCTGACTAGCGGGAGCACAGATACGCAGTATTTT. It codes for CASSFLTSGSTDTQYF.